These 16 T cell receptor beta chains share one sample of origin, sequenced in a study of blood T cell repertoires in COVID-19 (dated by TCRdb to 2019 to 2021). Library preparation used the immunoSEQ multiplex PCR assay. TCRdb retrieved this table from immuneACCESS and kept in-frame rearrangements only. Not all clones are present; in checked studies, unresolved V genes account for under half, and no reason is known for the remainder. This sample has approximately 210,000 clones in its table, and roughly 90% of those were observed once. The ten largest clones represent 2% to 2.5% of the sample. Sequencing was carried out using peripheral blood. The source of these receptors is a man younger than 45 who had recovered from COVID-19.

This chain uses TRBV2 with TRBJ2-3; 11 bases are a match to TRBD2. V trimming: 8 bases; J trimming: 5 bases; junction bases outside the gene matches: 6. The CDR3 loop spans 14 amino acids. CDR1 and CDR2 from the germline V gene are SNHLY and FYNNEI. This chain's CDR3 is CASDGLAGRDTQYF. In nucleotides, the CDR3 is TGTGCCAGCGACGGACTAGCGGGCCGAGATACGCAGTATTTT.

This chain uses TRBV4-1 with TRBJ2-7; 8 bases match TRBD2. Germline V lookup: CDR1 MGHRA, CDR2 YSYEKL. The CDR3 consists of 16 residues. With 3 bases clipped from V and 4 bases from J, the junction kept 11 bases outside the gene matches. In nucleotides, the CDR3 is TGCGCCAGCAGCCAGTTGGTTGCGGGGGGCGTGTACGAGCAGTACTTC. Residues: CASSQLVAGGVYEQYF.

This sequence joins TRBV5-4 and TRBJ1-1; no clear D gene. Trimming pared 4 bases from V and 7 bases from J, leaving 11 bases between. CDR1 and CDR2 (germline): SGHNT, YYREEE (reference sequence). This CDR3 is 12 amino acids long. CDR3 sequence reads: CASSTLVSEAFF. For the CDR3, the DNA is TGTGCCAGCAGCACGCTGGTGAGTGAAGCTTTCTTT.

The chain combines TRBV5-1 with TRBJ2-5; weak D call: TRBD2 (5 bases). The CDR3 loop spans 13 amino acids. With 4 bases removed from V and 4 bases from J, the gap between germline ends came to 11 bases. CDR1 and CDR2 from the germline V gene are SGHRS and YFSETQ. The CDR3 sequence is CASSLDSGETQYF. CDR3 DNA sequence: TGCGCCAGCAGCCTGGACTCGGGAGAGACCCAGTACTTC.

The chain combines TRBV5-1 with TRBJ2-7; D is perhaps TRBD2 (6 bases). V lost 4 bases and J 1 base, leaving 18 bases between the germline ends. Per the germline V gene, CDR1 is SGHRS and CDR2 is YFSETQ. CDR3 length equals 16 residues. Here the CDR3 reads CASSPGVGSGSYEQYF. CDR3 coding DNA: TGCGCCAGCAGCCCGGGGGTGGGATCCGGATCCTACGAGCAGTACTTC. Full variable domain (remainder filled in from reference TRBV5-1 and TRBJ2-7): KAGVTQTPRYLIKTRGQQVTLSCSPISGHRSVSWYQQTPGQGLQFLFEYFSETQRNKGNFPGRFSGRQFSNSRSEMNVSTLELGDSALYLCASSPGVGSGSYEQYFGPGTRLTVT.

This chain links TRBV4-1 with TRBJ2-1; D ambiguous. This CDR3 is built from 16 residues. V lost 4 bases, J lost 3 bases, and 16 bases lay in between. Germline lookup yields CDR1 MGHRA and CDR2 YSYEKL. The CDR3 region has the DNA TGCGCCAGCAGCCCCTTAGGATTGCGGTTCTACAATGAGCAGTTCTTC. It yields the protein CASSPLGLRFYNEQFF.

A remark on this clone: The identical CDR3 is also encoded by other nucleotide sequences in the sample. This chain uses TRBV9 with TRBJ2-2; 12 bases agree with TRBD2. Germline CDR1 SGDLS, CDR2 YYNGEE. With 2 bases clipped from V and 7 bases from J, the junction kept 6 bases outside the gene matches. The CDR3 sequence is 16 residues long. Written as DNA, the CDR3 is TGTGCCAGCAGCGTGGCACTAGCGGGGGGTGTCGGGGAGCTGTTTTTT. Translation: CASSVALAGGVGELFF.

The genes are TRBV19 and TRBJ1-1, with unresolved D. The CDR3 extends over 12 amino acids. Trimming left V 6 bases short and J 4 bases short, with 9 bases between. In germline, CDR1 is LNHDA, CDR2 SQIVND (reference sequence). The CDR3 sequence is CASRISLTEAFF. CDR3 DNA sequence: TGTGCCAGTAGAATAAGCCTCACTGAAGCTTTCTTT.

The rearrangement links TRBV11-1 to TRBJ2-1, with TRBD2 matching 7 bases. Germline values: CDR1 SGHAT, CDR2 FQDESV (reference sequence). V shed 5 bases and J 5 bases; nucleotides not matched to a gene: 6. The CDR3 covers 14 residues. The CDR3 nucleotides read TGTGCCAGCAGCCTACGCCGGGGGGACAATGAGCAGTTCTTC. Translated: CASSLRRGDNEQFF.

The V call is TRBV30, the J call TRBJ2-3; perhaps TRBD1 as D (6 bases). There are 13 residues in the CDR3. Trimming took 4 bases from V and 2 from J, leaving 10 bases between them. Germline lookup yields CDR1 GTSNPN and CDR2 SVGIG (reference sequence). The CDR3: CAWMDSSTDTQYF. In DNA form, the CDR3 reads TGTGCCTGGATGGACAGTTCCACAGATACGCAGTATTTT.

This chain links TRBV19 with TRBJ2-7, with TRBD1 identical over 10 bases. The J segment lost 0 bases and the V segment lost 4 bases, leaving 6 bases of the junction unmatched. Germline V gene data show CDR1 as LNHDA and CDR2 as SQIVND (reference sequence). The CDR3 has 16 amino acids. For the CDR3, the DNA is TGTGCCAGTAGTAGATGGACAGGGGGACTCTCCTACGAGCAGTACTTC. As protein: CASSRWTGGLSYEQYF.

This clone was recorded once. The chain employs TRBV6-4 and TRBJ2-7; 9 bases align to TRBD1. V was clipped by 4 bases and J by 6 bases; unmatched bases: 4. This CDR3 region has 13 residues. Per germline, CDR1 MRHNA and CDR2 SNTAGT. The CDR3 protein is CASSAGTGREQYF. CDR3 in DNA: TGTGCCAGCAGTGCGGGGACAGGGCGCGAGCAGTACTTC.

The CDR3 loop reads CSVEGTGGRYEQYF. The CDR3 region has the DNA TGCAGCGTTGAAGGGACAGGGGGCAGATACGAGCAGTACTTC. The V call is TRBV29-1, the J call TRBJ2-7, with 11 positions matching TRBD1. J was trimmed by 4 bases and V by 1 base; bases with no gene match: 3. The CDR3 is made up of 14 amino acids. CDR1 is SQVTM and CDR2 is ANQGSEA in the germline V gene.

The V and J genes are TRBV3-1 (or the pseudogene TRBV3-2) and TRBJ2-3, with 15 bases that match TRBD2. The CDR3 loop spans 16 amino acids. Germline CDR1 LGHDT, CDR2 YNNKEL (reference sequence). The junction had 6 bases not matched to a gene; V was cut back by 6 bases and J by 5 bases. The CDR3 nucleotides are TGTGCCAGCAGTAGGACTAGCGGGGGGGCCCTAGATACGCAGTATTTT. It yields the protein CASSRTSGGALDTQYF.

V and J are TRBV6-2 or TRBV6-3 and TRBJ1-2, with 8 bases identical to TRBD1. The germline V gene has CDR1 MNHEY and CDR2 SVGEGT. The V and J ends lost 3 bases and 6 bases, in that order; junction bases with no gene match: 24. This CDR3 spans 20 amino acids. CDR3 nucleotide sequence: TGTGCCAGCAGTTATACCTGGACCGGACAGGGTGGCATTGGGGTTGATGGCTACACCTTC. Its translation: CASSYTWTGQGGIGVDGYTF.

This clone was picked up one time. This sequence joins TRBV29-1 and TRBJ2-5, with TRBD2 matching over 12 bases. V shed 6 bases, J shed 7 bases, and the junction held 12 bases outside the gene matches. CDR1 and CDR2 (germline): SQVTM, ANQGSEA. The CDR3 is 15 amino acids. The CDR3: CSVHFPSGGDGTQYF. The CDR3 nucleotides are TGCAGCGTACACTTTCCTAGCGGGGGGGATGGGACCCAGTACTTC.